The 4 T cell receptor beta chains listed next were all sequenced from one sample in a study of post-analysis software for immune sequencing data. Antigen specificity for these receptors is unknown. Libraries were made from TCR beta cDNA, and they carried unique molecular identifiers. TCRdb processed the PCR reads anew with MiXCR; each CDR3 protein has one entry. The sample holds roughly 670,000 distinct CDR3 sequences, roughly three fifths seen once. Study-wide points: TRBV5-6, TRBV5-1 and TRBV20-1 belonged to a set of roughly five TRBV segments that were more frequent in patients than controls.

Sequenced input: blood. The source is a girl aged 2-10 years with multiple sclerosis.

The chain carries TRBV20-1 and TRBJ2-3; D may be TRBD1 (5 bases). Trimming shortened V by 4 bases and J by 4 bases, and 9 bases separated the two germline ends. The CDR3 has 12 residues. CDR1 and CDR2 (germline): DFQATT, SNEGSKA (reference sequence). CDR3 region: CSAKGAADTQYF. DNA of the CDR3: TGCAGTGCTAAAGGGGCGGCAGATACGCAGTATTTT.

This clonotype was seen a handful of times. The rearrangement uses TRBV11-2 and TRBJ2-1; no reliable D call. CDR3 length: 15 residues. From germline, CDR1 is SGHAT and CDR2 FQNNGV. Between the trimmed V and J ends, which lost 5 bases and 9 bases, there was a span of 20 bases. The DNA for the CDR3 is TGTGCCAGCAGCCAGGACCCTGCTCAGGTAGTTGAGCAGTTCTTC. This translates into CASSQDPAQVVEQFF.

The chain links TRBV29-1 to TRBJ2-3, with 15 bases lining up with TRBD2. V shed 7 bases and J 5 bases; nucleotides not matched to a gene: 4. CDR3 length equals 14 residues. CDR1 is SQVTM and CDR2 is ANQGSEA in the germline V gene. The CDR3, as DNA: TGCAGCGGTGGACTAGCGGGGGGGCTAGATACGCAGTATTTT. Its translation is CSGGLAGGLDTQYF.

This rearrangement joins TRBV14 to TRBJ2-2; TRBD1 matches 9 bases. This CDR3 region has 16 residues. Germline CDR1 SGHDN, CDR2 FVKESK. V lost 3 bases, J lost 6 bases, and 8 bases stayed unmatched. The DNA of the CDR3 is TGTGCCAGCAGCCAGGAACAGGGGGCGCTGGCCGGGGAGCTGTTTTTT. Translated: CASSQEQGALAGELFF. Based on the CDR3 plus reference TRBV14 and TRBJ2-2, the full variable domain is EAGVTQFPSHSVIEKGQTVTLRCDPISGHDNLYWYRRVMGKEIKFLLHFVKESKQDESGMPNNRFLAERTGGTYSTLKVQPAELEDSGVYFCASSQEQGALAGELFFGEGSRLTVL.